The source of this T cell receptor beta chain is a study of PD-L1 blockade in urothelial cancer. Study information: Blood was evaluated 3 weeks (second dose) and 6 weeks after therapy began.

The sample's time point: pretreatment peripheral blood. Locally advanced or metastatic urothelial carcinoma was present in patients. The repertoire was sequenced with immunoSEQ multiplex PCR; TCRdb's copy has only in-frame clones and lacks some. The table lists approximately 39,000 clones, around four fifths of them singletons. Germline CDR1 reads KGHSH; CDR2 reads LQKENI. V gave up 2 bases and J gave up 1 base, with 14 bases separating them. The CDR3 sequence is 16 residues long. The sequences come from PBMCs, collected around atezolizumab (anti-PD-L1) treatment. The V gene is TRBV18, the J gene TRBJ2-5, with D tentatively TRBD1 (5 bases). The receptor was isolated from a man older than 75 with urothelial cancer. CDR3 in amino acids: CASSPGAGRTQETQYF. The CDR3 DNA reads as TGTGCCAGCTCACCAGGGGCAGGCAGGACCCAAGAGACCCAGTACTTC.